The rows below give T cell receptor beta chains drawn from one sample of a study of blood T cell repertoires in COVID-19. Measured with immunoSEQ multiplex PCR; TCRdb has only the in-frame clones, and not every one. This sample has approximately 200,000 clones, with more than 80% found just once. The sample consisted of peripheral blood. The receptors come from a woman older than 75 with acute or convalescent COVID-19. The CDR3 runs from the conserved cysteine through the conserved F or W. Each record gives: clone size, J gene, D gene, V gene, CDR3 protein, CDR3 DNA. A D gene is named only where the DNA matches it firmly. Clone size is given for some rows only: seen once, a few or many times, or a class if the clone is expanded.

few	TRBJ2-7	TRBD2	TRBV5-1	CASSPTSGSSYEQYF	TGCGCCAGCAGCCCGACTAGCGGGAGCTCCTACGAGCAGTACTTC
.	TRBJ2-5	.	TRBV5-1	CASSGKYF	TGCGCCAGCTCGGGTAAGTACTTC
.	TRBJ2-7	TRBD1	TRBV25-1	CASSAYRQGLYEQYF	TGTGCCAGCAGTGCCTACCGACAGGGGCTCTACGAGCAGTACTTC
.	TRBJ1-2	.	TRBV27	CASGRGYGYTF	TGTGCCAGCGGGAGAGGCTATGGCTACACCTTC
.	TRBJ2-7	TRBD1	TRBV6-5	CASRQGASYEQYF	TGTGCCAGCAGACAGGGGGCGTCCTACGAGCAGTACTTC
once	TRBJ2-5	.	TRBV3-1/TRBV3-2	CASREQGSHTFQETQYF	TGTGCCAGCCGGGAACAGGGATCCCACACCTTTCAAGAGACCCAGTACTTC
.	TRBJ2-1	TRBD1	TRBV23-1	CASTKGTGGDNEQFF	TGCGCCAGCACCAAAGGGACAGGGGGTGACAATGAGCAGTTCTTC
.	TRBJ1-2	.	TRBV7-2	CASSLVLQGGSGYTF	TGTGCCAGCAGCTTAGTCCTACAGGGTGGGTCTGGCTACACCTTC
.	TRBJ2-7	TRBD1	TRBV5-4	CASSSNRGKSYEQYF	TGTGCCAGCAGTTCTAACAGGGGGAAATCCTACGAGCAGTACTTC
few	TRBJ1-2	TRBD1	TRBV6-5	CASSLAGTGVIYGYTF	TGTGCCAGCAGTTTGGCCGGGACAGGGGTGATCTATGGCTACACCTTC
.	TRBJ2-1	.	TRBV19	CASSNPGFSYNEQFF	TGTGCCAGTAGTAACCCTGGCTTCTCCTACAATGAGCAGTTCTTC
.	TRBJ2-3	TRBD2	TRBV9	CASSVAGSGFTDTQYF	TGTGCCAGCAGCGTAGCGGGTAGCGGGTTCACAGATACGCAGTATTTT
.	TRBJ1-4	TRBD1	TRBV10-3	CATGAGTGEKLFF	TGTGCCACGGGAGCCGGGACAGGTGAAAAACTGTTTTTT
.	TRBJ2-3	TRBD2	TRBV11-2	CASSLGLATDTQYF	TGTGCCAGCAGTTTGGGACTAGCAACAGATACGCAGTATTTT
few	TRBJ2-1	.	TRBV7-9	CASSLTGYNEQFF	TGTGCCAGCAGCTTGACTGGCTACAATGAGCAGTTCTTC
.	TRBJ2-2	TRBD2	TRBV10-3	CAIGTSGANTGELFF	TGTGCCATCGGGACTAGCGGTGCAAACACCGGGGAGCTGTTTTTT